This T cell receptor beta chain was found in a study of T cells in Graves' hyperthyroidism and ophthalmopathy. Amplification targeted TCR beta CDR3 regions from RNA transcripts. Researchers ran a first-round RT-PCR on the TCR CDR3 using the HTBI primer set. One entry per CDR3 protein results from TCRdb running MiXCR on the multiplex PCR reads. This table has hundreds of thousands of distinct CDR3 sequences, roughly 17% appearing once. Each diagnosis drew on symptoms, thyroxine, TRAb, thyroid ultrasound and orbital computed tomography findings. This clonotype occurred a few times. Trimming took 9 bases from V and 0 from J, leaving 10 bases between them. Looked up from germline, CDR1 is KGHDR and CDR2 is SFDVKD. The CDR3 sequence is 14 residues long.

The sequence was collected from a woman aged 25 to 45 with Graves' hyperthyroidism. The sample comprised blood. The chain is built from TRBV24-1 and TRBJ2-2; TRBD1 might be the D (5 bases). CDR3 in amino acids: CATSHRSNTGELFF. For the CDR3, the DNA is TGTGCCACCTCCCACAGGTCGAACACCGGGGAGCTGTTTTTT.